This TCR beta chain was profiled in a study of breast tumors, draining lymph nodes, adjacent tissues. The lymph nodes were axillary draining lymph nodes from breast cancer patients. TCRdb reprocessed the multiplex PCR reads via MiXCR and lists one record per CDR3 protein. Among 290,000 or so distinct CDR3 sequences, 30% were seen once, and the ten largest hold about 1%. Overall study findings and caveats: Data only fit, rather than demonstrated, lymph node origin of most tumor T cells. Compared with lymph nodes, tumors were less diverse; compared with nontumor tissue, more. Luminal-like breast cancer showed significantly higher tumor–nontumor repertoire similarity than basal-like. The data were judged consistent with most tumor T cells coming from lymph node and expanding in tumor.

This clonotype was detected ten times or more. Its cognate antigen is unknown. The sequence derives from a female donor with breast cancer. Some clones in this sample may be carry-over from other donors' samples. The material sequenced was axillary lymph node tissue.

This chain's CDR3 is CASSGGAHSYNEQFF. The CDR3 DNA is TGTGCCAGTAGTGGGGGCGCCCACTCCTACAATGAGCAGTTCTTC. The rearrangement joins TRBV19 to TRBJ2-1; TRBD1 might be the D (6 bases). This CDR3 has 15 residues. Germline V CDR1 and CDR2: LNHDA, SQIVND (reference sequence). V shed 5 bases and J shed 0 bases, with 11 bases lying between them.